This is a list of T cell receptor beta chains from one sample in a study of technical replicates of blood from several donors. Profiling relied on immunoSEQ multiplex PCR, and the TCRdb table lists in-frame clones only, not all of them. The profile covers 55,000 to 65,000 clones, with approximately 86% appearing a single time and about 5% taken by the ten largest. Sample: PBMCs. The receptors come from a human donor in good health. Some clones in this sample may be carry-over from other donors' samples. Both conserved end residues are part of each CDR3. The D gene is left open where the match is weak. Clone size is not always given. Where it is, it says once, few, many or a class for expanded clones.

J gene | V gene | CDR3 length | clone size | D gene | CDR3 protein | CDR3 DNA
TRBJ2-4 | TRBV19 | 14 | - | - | CASSPGQHKNIQYF | TGTGCCAGTAGTCCCGGACAGCACAAAAACATTCAGTACTTC
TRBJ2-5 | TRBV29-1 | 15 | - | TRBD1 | CSVALQGALLETQYF | TGCAGCGTTGCCCTACAGGGGGCGCTCCTAGAGACCCAGTACTTC
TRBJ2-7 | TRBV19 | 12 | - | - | CASSDNLQEQYF | TGTGCCAGTAGTGACAACCTTCAGGAGCAGTACTTC
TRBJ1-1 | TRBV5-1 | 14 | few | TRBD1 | CASSATGGSTEAFF | TGCGCCAGCAGCGCGACAGGGGGCTCCACTGAAGCTTTCTTT
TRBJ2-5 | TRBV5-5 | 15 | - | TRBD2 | CASSAQTSGAETQYF | TGTGCCAGCAGTGCACAGACTAGCGGGGCTGAGACCCAGTACTTC
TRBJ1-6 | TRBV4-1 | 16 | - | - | CASSISGSGYNSPLHF | TGCGCCAGCAGCATTTCTGGCTCGGGGTATAATTCACCCCTCCACTTT
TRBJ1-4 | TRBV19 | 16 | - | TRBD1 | CASSEALGQVNEKLFF | TGTGCCAGTAGTGAGGCCCTGGGACAGGTTAATGAAAAACTGTTTTTT
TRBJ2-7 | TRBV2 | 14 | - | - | CASSEGTGHYEQYF | TGTGCCAGCAGTGAAGGCACGGGTCACTACGAGCAGTACTTC
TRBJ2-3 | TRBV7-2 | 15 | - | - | CASSPFALTTDTQYF | TGTGCCAGCAGCCCATTCGCACTAACCACAGATACGCAGTATTTT
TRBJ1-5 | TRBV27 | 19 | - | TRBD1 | CASSPVLRQGSYSNQPQHF | TGTGCCAGCAGTCCGGTTCTGAGACAGGGAAGTTATAGCAATCAGCCCCAGCATTTT
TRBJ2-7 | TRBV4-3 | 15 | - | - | CASSQQGTGSYEQYF | TGCGCCAGCAGCCAACAGGGAACCGGCTCCTACGAGCAGTACTTC
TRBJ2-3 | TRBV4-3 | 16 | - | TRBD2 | CASSRDSGGATDTQYF | TGCGCCAGCAGCCGGGATAGCGGGGGGGCTACAGATACGCAGTATTTT
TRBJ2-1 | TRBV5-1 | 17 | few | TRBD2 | CASSHTLLADSYNEQFF | TGCGCCAGCAGCCACACTTTACTAGCGGACTCCTACAATGAGCAGTTCTTC
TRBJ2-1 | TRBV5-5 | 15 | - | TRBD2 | CASRVRLAGYNEQFF | TGTGCCAGCAGGGTGCGACTAGCGGGTTACAATGAGCAGTTCTTC
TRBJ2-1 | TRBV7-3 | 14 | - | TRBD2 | CASKRAGVNNEQFF | TGTGCCAGCAAGAGGGCGGGAGTAAATAATGAGCAGTTCTTC
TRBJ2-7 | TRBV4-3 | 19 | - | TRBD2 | CASSQDRAGGFISSYEQYF | TGCGCCAGCAGCCAAGATCGGGCGGGGGGGTTTATCAGCTCCTACGAGCAGTACTTC
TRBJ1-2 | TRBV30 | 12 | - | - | CAWSRQQYGYTF | TGTGCCTGGAGTAGACAGCAGTATGGCTACACCTTC
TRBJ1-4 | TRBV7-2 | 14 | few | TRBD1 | CASSRGQLNEKLFF | TGTGCCAGCAGCAGGGGGCAGCTTAATGAAAAACTGTTTTTT
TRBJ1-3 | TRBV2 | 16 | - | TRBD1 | CASGQRAGGSGNTIYF | TGTGCCAGCGGACAACGAGCAGGGGGTTCTGGAAACACCATATATTTT
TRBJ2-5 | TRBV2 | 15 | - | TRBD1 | CASSPRTGVVETQYF | TGTGCCAGCAGCCCGCGGACAGGGGTTGTTGAGACCCAGTACTTC
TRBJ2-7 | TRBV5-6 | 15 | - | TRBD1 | CASSLLVGSGGEQYF | TGTGCCAGCAGCTTGCTGGTCGGGTCAGGGGGCGAGCAGTACTTC
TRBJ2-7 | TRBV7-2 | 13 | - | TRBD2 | CASSPSGTYEQYF | TGTGCCAGCAGCCCTAGCGGAACCTACGAGCAGTACTTC
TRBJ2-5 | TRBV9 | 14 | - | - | CASSVESASETQYF | TGTGCCAGCAGCGTAGAGTCGGCTAGCGAGACCCAGTACTTC
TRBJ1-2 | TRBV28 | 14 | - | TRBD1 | CASSGGDRGYGYTF | TGTGCCAGCAGTGGGGGCGACAGGGGATATGGCTACACCTTC
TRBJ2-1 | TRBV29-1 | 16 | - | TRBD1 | CSVCRDSSYGGNEQFF | TGCAGCGTTTGCCGGGACAGCTCGTATGGGGGCAATGAGCAGTTCTTC
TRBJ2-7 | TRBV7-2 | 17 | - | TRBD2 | CASSGGVNRRVSYEQYF | TGTGCCAGCAGCGGGGGGGTGAACCGGCGAGTCTCCTACGAGCAGTACTTC
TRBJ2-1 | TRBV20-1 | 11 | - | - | CSAVTVAGQFF | TGCAGTGCTGTGACGGTAGCCGGGCAGTTCTTC
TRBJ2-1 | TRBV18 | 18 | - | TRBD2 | CASSQGTSGSSRLNEQFF | TGTGCCAGCTCACAAGGGACTAGCGGGAGTTCCCGGCTCAATGAGCAGTTCTTC
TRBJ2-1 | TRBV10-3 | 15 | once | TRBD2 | CAISKGLDSYNEQFF | TGTGCCATCAGCAAGGGACTAGACTCCTACAATGAGCAGTTCTTC
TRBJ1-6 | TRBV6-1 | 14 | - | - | CANALGAGNSPLHF | TGTGCCAACGCCTTGGGGGCAGGTAATTCACCCCTCCACTTT
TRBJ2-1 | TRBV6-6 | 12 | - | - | CASSDYKPEQFF | TGTGCCAGCAGTGACTACAAACCTGAGCAGTTCTTC
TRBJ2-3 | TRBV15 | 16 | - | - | CATSNKGVAFTDTQYF | TGTGCCACCAGCAACAAAGGAGTTGCTTTCACAGATACGCAGTATTTT
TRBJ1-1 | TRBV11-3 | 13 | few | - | CASSLGLNTEAFF | TGTGCCAGCAGCTTAGGGCTGAACACTGAAGCTTTCTTT
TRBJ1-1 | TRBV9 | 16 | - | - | CASSSDLGAVGTEAFF | TGTGCCAGCAGCTCCGACTTGGGGGCAGTTGGGACTGAAGCTTTCTTT
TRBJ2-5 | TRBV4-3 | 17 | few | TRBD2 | CASSQDVGAGNQETQYF | TGCGCCAGCAGCCAAGATGTGGGAGCGGGAAACCAAGAGACCCAGTACTTC
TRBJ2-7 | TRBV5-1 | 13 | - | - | CASKVADSYEQYF | TGCGCCAGCAAGGTAGCCGATTCCTACGAGCAGTACTTC
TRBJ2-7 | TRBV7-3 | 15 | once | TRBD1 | CASSLMRGQGYEQYF | TGTGCCAGCAGCTTAATGAGGGGGCAGGGCTACGAGCAGTACTTC
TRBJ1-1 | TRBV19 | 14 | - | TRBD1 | CASSITGANTEAFF | TGTGCCAGTAGTATCACAGGGGCGAACACTGAAGCTTTCTTT
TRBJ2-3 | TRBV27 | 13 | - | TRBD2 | CASGRGGTDTQYF | TGTGCCAGTGGACGGGGGGGCACAGATACGCAGTATTTT
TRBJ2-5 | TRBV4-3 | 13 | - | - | CASSQDLQSREYF | TGCGCCAGCAGCCAAGATCTGCAATCCCGCGAGTACTTC
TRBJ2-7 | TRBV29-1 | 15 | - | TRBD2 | CSVEVRTSEAYEQYF | TGCAGCGTTGAGGTCCGCACTAGCGAGGCCTACGAGCAGTACTTC
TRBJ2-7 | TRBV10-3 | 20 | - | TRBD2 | CAISESASGRSGSFSYEQYF | TGTGCCATCAGTGAGTCGGCTAGCGGGAGATCCGGGTCTTTCTCCTACGAGCAGTACTTC
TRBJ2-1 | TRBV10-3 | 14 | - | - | CAISVADSYNEQFF | TGTGCCATCAGCGTAGCGGACTCCTACAATGAGCAGTTCTTC
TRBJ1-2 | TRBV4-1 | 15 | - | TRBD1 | CASSQENRGVYGYTF | TGCGCCAGCAGCCAAGAGAACAGGGGGGTCTATGGCTACACCTTC
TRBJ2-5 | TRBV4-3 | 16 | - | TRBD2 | CASSQAAGALGETQYF | TGCGCCAGCAGCCAAGCAGCGGGGGCCCTGGGGGAGACCCAGTACTTC
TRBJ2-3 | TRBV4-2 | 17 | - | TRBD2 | CASSQAPSGRNTDTQYF | TGTGCCAGCAGCCAAGCCCCCAGCGGGAGAAACACAGATACGCAGTATTTT
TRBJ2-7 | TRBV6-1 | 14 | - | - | CASSEGDLLGEQYF | TGTGCCAGCAGTGAGGGAGACCTGCTCGGCGAGCAGTACTTC
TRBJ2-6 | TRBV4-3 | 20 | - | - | CASSQDPYRDIVSGANVLTF | TGCGCCAGCAGCCAAGACCCTTATCGGGACATCGTCTCTGGGGCCAACGTCCTGACTTTC
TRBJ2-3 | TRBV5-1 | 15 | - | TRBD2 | CASSGTSGGTDTQYF | TGCGCCAGCAGCGGGACTAGCGGGGGCACAGATACGCAGTATTTT
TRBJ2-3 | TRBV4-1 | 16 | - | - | CASSPPGVRDTDTQYF | TGCGCCAGCAGCCCCCCGGGGGTTCGGGACACAGATACGCAGTATTTT
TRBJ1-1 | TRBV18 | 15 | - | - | CASSLGLLMNTEAFF | TGTGCCAGCTCGTTGGGGCTCCTCATGAACACTGAAGCTTTCTTT